This TCR beta chain was sequenced in a study of T-cell memory formation after mild COVID-19. The CDR3 is 14 amino acids. V was trimmed by 1 base and J by 6 bases, leaving 11 bases between them. Germline assignment: CDR1 SGHTA and CDR2 FQGNSA. With respect to this clonotype: The antigen is undetermined.

Study conclusions and caveats: Memory from before infection featured some responding clones, which suggests cross-reactive memory joined.

Constant-segment primers and 5'RACE yielded cDNA libraries for TCR alpha and TCR beta, each carrying sample barcodes and UMIs. From the 5' RACE reads, TCRdb called clonotypes with MiXCR, one entry per CDR3 protein. The table includes 130,000 to 150,000 distinct CDR3 sequences, roughly 19% detected once. V gene TRBV7-2 combines with J gene TRBJ2-3; no clear D gene. The sequencing input was PBMCs or a T cell subset sorted from them (not recorded which). This receptor was obtained from an adult woman who had mild COVID-19 (a few samples of this study predate the infection). Cell type and time point are not known. In DNA, the CDR3 is TGTGCCAGCAGCTTAGGGTTAAACTCCGATACGCAGTATTTT. Its protein product is CASSLGLNSDTQYF.